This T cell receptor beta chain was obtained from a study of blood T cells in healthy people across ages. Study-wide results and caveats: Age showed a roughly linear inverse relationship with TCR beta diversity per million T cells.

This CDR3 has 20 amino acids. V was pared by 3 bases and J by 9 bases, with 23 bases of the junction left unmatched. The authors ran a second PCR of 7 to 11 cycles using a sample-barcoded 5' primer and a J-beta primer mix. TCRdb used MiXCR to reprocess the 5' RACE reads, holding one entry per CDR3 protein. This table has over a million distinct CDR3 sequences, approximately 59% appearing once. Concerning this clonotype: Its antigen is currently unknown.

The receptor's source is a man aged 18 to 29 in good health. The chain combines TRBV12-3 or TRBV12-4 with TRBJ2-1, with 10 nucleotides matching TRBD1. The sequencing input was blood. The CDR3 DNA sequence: TGTGCCAGCAGTTTCCTGCGACAGGGGGCGCGGATTCTCGATCTGAGTGAGCAGTTCTTC. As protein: CASSFLRQGARILDLSEQFF.